The 20 T cell receptor beta chains below were found in one sample sequenced in a study of T cell responses to AZD1222 COVID-19 vaccine. Using immunoSEQ multiplex PCR, the repertoire was profiled, and TCRdb retains in-frame clones only, with some absent. The table records approximately 84,000 clones, about nine tenths of them present only once. This specimen consisted of peripheral blood, obtained on day 0 of AZD1222 vaccination. Receptors were obtained from an adult in good health.

V gene TRBV7-2 combines with J gene TRBJ1-4, with D perhaps TRBD1 (6 bases). The CDR3 loop spans 15 amino acids. Germline lookup yields CDR1 SGHTA and CDR2 FQGNSA. V was trimmed by 5 bases and J by 7 bases, leaving 17 bases between them. CDR3 DNA sequence: TGTGCCAGCAGCCTAAGGACAGAATTTGGTGAAAAACTGTTTTTT. Its translation is CASSLRTEFGEKLFF. The full variable domain, in which reference TRBV7-2 and TRBJ1-4 provide the parts outside the CDR3, is GAGVSQSPSNKVTEKGKDVELRCDPISGHTALYWYRQSLGQGLEFLIYFQGNSAPDKSGLPSDRFSAERTGGSVSTLTIQRTQQEDSAVYLCASSLRTEFGEKLFFGSGTQLSVL.

This sequence joins TRBV13 and TRBJ1-2; D call uncertain. Looked up from germline, CDR1 is PRHDT and CDR2 is FYEKMQ (reference sequence). This CDR3 region has 13 residues. V was cut by 0 bases and J by 8 bases, with 10 bases left in between. CDR3 sequence (DNA): TGTGCCAGCAGCTTAGGCTGGGTCTCAGGCTACACCTTC. Translated: CASSLGWVSGYTF.

J is TRBJ2-1 and V is TRBV18; 10 nucleotides align to TRBD2. Looked up from germline, CDR1 is KGHSH and CDR2 is LQKENI. CDR3 size: 15 residues. V trimming: 1 base; J trimming: 9 bases; junction bases outside the gene matches: 6. CDR3 loop: CASSPLRTSGGEQFF. The CDR3, as DNA: TGTGCCAGCTCACCACTCCGGACTAGCGGCGGTGAGCAGTTCTTC.

The V gene is TRBV27, the J gene TRBJ2-1; D might be TRBD2 (6 bases). The germline V gene encodes CDR1 MNHEY and CDR2 SMNVEV (reference sequence). This CDR3 has 11 residues. V lost 2 bases to trimming and J lost 13 bases, with 9 bases between them. CDR3 sequence: CASSLGGGQFF. The CDR3, as DNA: TGTGCCAGCAGTTTAGGGGGAGGACAGTTCTTC.

This sequence joins TRBV28 and TRBJ2-2, with 9 bases aligning to TRBD2. The V segment lost 2 bases and the J segment 5 bases; nucleotides outside the gene matches: 9. Germline V gene lookup returns CDR1 MDHEN and CDR2 SYDVKM. The CDR3 contains 17 residues. The CDR3, as DNA: TGTGCCAGCAGTTTAGTCGGCGGTAGCGGGAGAACCGGGGAGCTGTTTTTT. Translating gives CASSLVGGSGRTGELFF.

The rearrangement joins TRBV6-5 to TRBJ1-5; D remains unclear. The CDR3 covers 15 residues. The V gene's germline CDR1 is MNHEY and CDR2 SVGAGI. V was pared by 4 bases and J by 1 base, with 11 bases between. CDR3 coding DNA: TGTGCCAGCAGTTCCGCAGATCGGAGCAATCAGCCCCAGCATTTT. Protein product: CASSSADRSNQPQHF.

The rearrangement joins TRBV9 to TRBJ2-7, with TRBD1 matching 8 bases. This CDR3 comprises 14 residues. Trimming removed 3 bases from V and 5 bases from J; junction bases left unmatched: 7. Germline-derived CDR1 and CDR2 are SGDLS and YYNGEE. The CDR3 nucleotides are TGTGCCAGCAGCGACCCGGACAGGGAGGACGAGCAGTACTTC. As protein: CASSDPDREDEQYF.

V and J are TRBV18 and TRBJ1-4, with D tentatively TRBD1 (5 bases). Trimming stripped 4 bases from V and 7 bases from J, with 10 bases between. CDR1 and CDR2 (germline): KGHSH, LQKENI. The CDR3 totals 13 residues. DNA of the CDR3: TGTGCCAGCTCACTGGGACTGAGTGAAAAACTGTTTTTT. Its translation: CASSLGLSEKLFF.

This chain connects TRBV5-6 to TRBJ2-5; D not certain. The CDR3 has 14 residues. Trimming removed 2 bases at V and 1 base at J, with 9 bases between. CDR1 is SGHDT and CDR2 is YYEEEE in the germline V gene. DNA for the CDR3: TGTGCCAGCAGCTTATCTGCGGTCCAAGAGACCCAGTACTTC. It codes for CASSLSAVQETQYF.

The chain employs TRBV18 and TRBJ2-1, with 8 bases identical to TRBD1. The V gene end was trimmed by 6 bases and the J gene end by 1 base; junction bases not matched to a gene: 5. The CDR3 contains 15 residues. Per the germline V gene, CDR1 is KGHSH and CDR2 is LQKENI. This CDR3 reads CASSLGQGSYNEQFF. The CDR3 bases are TGTGCCAGCTCCCTTGGACAGGGTTCCTACAATGAGCAGTTCTTC.

The rearrangement links TRBV9 to TRBJ2-7, with D possibly TRBD2 on 5 matching bases. The CDR3 loop spans 14 amino acids. V gave up 0 bases and J gave up 2 bases, with 9 bases separating them. Germline V CDR1 and CDR2: SGDLS, YYNGEE. This CDR3 reads CASSVGRNTYEQYF. DNA for the CDR3: TGTGCCAGCAGCGTAGGGAGGAACACCTACGAGCAGTACTTC.

The chain is built from TRBV5-1 and TRBJ1-1; 9 nucleotides align to TRBD1. The CDR3 consists of 16 residues. Germline CDR1 SGHRS, CDR2 YFSETQ. The V segment lost 2 bases and the J segment 3 bases; nucleotides outside the gene matches: 8. The CDR3 DNA is TGCGCCAGCAGCTTCTACCGGGACAGGGAGGACACTGAAGCTTTCTTT. Protein sequence: CASSFYRDREDTEAFF.

The V gene is TRBV5-1, the J gene TRBJ2-1; 7 positions agree with TRBD2. The V gene's germline CDR1 is SGHRS and CDR2 YFSETQ. The CDR3 runs 15 residues. V lost 0 bases, J lost 8 bases, and 8 bases stayed unmatched. The CDR3 nucleotides read TGCGCCAGCAGCTTGGGGCGGGGGTTGGGTGATGAGCAGTTCTTC. Amino acids: CASSLGRGLGDEQFF.

The CDR3 reads CASSQESSTNEKLFF. CDR3 nucleotide sequence: TGTGCCAGCAGCCAAGAATCGTCAACTAATGAAAAACTGTTTTTT. The J gene is TRBJ1-4, the V gene TRBV3-1 (or the pseudogene TRBV3-2); D remains unclear. CDR3 size: 15 residues. V lost 0 bases, J lost 0 bases, and 5 bases lay in between. CDR1 LGHDT and CDR2 YNNKEL come from the germline V gene (reference sequence).

The V and J genes are TRBV11-2 and TRBJ2-7; TRBD1 aligns across 8 bases. In germline, CDR1 is SGHAT, CDR2 FQNNGV. J lost 0 bases, V lost 1 base, and 8 bases had no gene match. The CDR3 sequence is 17 residues long. The CDR3 nucleotides are TGTGCCAGCAGCTTAGCCTTCCAAGGACAGGGCTCCTACGAGCAGTACTTC. This gives the protein CASSLAFQGQGSYEQYF.

V is TRBV6-5 and J is TRBJ1-1; D may be TRBD1 (5 bases). This CDR3 comprises 14 residues. Per germline, CDR1 MNHEY and CDR2 SVGAGI. The V gene lost 7 bases and the J gene lost 0 bases, with 12 bases spanning the gap. The CDR3 nucleotides read TGTGCCAGCAATCAACAGGCTTTGAACACTGAAGCTTTCTTT. Its protein product is CASNQQALNTEAFF.

The rearrangement uses TRBV14 and TRBJ2-7, with D possibly being TRBD1 (7 bases). With 2 bases removed from V and 5 bases from J, the gap between germline ends came to 19 bases. The CDR3 has 16 residues. Germline loops: CDR1 SGHDN, CDR2 FVKESK. The CDR3 is CASSQRRGRGVDEQYF. The CDR3 DNA is TGTGCCAGCAGCCAAAGGAGGGGGCGGGGAGTCGACGAGCAGTACTTC. Variable domain in full (rest from reference TRBV14 and TRBJ2-7): EAGVTQFPSHSVIEKGQTVTLRCDPISGHDNLYWYRRVMGKEIKFLLHFVKESKQDESGMPNNRFLAERTGGTYSTLKVQPAELEDSGVYFCASSQRRGRGVDEQYFGPGTRLTVT.

The V and J genes are TRBV7-9 and TRBJ1-1, with TRBD1 as a possible D gene (5 bases). Germline assignment: CDR1 SEHNR and CDR2 FQNEAQ (reference sequence). The CDR3 covers 14 residues. Trimming pared 2 bases from V and 4 bases from J, leaving 11 bases between. Here the CDR3 DNA reads TGTGCCAGCAGCTTATTAGCCGGGGGCACTGAAGCTTTCTTT. Its translation is CASSLLAGGTEAFF.

This chain joins TRBV25-1 and TRBJ1-2; D call uncertain. V was cut by 7 bases and J by 8 bases, with 17 bases left in between. Germline lookup yields CDR1 MGHDK and CDR2 SYGVNS. The CDR3 runs 13 residues. The CDR3: CASIGPGGWGYTF. The CDR3 bases are TGTGCCAGCATTGGGCCGGGAGGATGGGGCTACACCTTC.

This rearrangement joins TRBV3-1 (or the pseudogene TRBV3-2) to TRBJ2-3; TRBD2 aligns across 10 bases. CDR1 and CDR2 (germline): LGHDT, YNNKEL (reference sequence). Trimming took 3 bases from V and 3 from J; bases not matched to a gene: 3. The CDR3 has 15 residues. The chain's CDR3 is CASSQGLALTDTQYF. CDR3 bases: TGTGCCAGCAGCCAGGGACTAGCGCTTACAGATACGCAGTATTTT.